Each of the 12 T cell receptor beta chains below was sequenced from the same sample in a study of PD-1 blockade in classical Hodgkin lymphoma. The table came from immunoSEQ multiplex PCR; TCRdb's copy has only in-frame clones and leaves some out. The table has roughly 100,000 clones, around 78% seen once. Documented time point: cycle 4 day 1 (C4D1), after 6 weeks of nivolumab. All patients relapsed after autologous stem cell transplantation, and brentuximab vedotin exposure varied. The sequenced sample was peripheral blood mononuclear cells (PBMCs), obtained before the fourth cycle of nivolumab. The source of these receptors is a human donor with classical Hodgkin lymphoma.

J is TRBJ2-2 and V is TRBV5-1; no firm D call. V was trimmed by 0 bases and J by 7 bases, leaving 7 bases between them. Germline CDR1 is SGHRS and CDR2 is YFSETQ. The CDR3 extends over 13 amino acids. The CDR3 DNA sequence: TGCGCCAGCAGCTTGGACGCGCTCGGGGAGCTGTTTTTT. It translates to CASSLDALGELFF.

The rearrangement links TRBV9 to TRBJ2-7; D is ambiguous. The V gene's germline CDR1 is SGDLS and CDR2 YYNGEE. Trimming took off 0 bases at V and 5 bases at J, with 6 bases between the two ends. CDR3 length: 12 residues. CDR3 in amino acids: CASSVGCNEQYF. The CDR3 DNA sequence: TGTGCCAGCAGCGTAGGCTGTAACGAGCAGTACTTC.

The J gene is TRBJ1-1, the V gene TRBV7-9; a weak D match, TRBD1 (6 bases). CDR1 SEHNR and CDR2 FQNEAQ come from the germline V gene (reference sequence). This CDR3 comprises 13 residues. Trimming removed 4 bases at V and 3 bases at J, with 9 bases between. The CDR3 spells CASSSTGYTEAFF. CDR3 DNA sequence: TGTGCCAGCAGCTCAACAGGGTACACTGAAGCTTTCTTT.

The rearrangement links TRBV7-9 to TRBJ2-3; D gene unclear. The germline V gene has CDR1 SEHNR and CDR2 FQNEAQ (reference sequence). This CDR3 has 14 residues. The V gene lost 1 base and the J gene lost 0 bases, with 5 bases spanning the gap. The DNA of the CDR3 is TGTGCCAGCAGCTTAGACTCTAGCACAGATACGCAGTATTTT. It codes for CASSLDSSTDTQYF.

CDR3 protein: CASAYGSDSGNTIYF. CDR3 sequence (DNA): TGTGCCAGCGCTTATGGCAGTGACTCTGGAAACACCATATATTTT. The J gene is TRBJ1-3, the V gene TRBV6-5, with unresolved D. Per the germline V gene, CDR1 is MNHEY and CDR2 is SVGAGI. The CDR3 extends over 15 amino acids. V lost 8 bases and J 0 bases, leaving 14 bases between the germline ends.

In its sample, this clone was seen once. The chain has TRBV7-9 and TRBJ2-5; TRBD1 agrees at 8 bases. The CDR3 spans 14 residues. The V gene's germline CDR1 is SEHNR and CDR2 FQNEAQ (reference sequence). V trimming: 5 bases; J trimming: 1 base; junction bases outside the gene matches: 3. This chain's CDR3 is CASSVGTGQETQYF. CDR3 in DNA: TGTGCCAGCAGCGTCGGGACAGGCCAAGAGACCCAGTACTTC.

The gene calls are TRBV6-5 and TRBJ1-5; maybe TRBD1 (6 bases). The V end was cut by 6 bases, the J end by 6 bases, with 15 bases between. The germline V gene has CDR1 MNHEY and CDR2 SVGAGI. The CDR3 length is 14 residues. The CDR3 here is CASRKGGSGQPQHF. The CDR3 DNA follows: TGTGCCAGCAGAAAGGGGGGGTCGGGTCAGCCCCAGCATTTT.

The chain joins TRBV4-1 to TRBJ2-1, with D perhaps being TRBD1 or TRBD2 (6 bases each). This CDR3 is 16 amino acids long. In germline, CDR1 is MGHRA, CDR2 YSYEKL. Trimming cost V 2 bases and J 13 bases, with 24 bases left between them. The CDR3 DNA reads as TGCGCCAGCAGCCAAAAAGGACAGCACGAGAGGGGGGCACAGTTCTTC. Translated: CASSQKGQHERGAQFF.

CDR3 protein: CASSPGPRGYTF. DNA of the CDR3: TGTGCCAGCAGCCCCGGGCCAAGGGGCTACACCTTC. This chain links TRBV11-2 with TRBJ1-2; D gene uncertain. V was shortened by 5 bases and J by 8 bases, with 12 bases between the two germline ends. The CDR3 extends over 12 amino acids. The germline CDR1 and CDR2 sequences are SGHAT and FQNNGV.

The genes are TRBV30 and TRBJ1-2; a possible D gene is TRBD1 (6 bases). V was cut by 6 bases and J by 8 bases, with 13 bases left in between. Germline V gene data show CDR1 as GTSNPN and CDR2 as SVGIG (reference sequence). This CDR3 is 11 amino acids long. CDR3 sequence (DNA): TGTGCCTGCTCCGGGGGCATGGGCTACACCTTC. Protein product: CACSGGMGYTF. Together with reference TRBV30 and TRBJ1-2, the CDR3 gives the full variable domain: SQTIHQWPATLVQPVGSPLSLECTVEGTSNPNLYWYRQAAGRGLQLLFYSVGIGQISSEVPQNLSASRPQDRQFILSSKKLLLSDSGFYLCACSGGMGYTFGSGTRLTVV.

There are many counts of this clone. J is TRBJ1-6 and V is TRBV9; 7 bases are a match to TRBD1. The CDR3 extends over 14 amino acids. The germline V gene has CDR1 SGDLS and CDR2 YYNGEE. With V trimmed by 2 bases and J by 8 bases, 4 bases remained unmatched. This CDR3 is CASSVGQGDSPLHF. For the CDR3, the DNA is TGTGCCAGCAGCGTTGGGCAGGGGGATTCACCCCTCCACTTT. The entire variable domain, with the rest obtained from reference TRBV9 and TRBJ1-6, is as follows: DSGVTQTPKHLITATGQRVTLRCSPRSGDLSVYWYQQSLDQGLQFLIQYYNGEERAKGNILERFSAQQFPDLHSELNLSSLELGDSALYFCASSVGQGDSPLHFGNGTRLTVT.

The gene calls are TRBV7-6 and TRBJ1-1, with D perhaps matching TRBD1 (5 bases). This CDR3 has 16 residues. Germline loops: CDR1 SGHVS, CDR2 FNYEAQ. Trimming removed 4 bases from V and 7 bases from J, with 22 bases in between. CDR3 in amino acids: CASSYDRRQGRGEAFF. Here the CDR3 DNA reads TGTGCCAGCAGCTACGATAGGCGGCAGGGAAGAGGTGAAGCTTTCTTT.